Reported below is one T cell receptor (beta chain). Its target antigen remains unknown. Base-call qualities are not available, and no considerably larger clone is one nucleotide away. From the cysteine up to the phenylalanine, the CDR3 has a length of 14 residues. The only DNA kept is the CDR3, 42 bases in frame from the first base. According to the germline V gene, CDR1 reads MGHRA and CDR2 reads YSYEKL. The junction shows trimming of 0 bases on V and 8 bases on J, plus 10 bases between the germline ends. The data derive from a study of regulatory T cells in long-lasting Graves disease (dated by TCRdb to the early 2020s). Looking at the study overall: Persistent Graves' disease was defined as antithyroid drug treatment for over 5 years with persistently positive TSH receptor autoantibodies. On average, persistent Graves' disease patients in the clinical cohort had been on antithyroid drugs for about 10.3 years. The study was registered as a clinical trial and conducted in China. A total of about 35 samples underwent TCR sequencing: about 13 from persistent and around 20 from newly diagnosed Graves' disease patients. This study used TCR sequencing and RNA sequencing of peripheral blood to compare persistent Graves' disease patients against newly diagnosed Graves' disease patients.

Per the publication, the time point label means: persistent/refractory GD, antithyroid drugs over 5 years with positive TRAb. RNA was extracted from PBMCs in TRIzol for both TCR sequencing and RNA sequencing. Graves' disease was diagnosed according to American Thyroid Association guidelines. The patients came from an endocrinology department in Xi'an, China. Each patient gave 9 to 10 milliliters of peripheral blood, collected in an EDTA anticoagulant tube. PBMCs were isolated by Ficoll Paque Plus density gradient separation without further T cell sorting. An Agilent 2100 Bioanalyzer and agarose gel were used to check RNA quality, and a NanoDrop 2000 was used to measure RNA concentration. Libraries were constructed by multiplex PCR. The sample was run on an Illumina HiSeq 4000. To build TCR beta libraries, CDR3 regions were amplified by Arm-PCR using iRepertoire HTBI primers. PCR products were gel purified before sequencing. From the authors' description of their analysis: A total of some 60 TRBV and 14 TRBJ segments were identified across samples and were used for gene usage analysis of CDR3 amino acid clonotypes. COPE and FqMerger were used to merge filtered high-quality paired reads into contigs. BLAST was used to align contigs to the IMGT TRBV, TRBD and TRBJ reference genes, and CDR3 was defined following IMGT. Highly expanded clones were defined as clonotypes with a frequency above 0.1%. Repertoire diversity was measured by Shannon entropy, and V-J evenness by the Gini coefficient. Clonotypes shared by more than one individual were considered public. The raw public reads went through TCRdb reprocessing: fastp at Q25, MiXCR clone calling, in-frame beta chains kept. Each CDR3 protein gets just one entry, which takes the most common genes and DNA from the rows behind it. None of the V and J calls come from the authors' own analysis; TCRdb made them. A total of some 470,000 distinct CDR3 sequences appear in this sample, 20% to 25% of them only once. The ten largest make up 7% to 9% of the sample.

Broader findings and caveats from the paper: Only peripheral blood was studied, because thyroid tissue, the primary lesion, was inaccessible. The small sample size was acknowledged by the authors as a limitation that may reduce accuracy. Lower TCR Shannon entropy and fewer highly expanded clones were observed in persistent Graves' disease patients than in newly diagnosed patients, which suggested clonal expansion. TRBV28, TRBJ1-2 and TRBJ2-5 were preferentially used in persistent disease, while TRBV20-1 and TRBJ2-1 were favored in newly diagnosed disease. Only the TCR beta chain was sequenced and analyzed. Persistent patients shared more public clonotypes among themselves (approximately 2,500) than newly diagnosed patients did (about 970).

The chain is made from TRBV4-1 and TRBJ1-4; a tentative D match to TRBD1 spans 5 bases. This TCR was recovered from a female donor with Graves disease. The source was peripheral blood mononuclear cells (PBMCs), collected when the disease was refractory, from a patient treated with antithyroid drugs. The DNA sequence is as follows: TGCGCCAGCAGCCAAGATGACAGCTTCGAAAAACTGTTTTTT. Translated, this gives CASSQDDSFEKLFF.